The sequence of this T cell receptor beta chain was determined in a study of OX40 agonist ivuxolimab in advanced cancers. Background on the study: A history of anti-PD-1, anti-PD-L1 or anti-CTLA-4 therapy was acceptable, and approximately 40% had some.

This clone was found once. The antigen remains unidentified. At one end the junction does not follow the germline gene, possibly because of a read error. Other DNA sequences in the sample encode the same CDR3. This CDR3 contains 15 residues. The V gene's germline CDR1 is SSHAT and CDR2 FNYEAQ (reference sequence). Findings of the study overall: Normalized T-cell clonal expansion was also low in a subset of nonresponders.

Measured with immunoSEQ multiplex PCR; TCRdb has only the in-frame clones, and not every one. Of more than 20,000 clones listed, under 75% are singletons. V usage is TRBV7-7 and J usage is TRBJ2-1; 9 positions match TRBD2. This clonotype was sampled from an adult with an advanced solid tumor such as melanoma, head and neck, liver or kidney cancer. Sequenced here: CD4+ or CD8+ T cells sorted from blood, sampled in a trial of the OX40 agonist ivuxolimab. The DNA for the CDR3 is TGTGCTAGCAGCTTAGGGCGGGGGGGGCTCAATGAGCAGTTCTTC. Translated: CASSLGRGGLNEQFF.